The rows below give T cell receptor beta chains drawn from one sample of a study of vaccination effects on CD4 cells after COVID-19. No antigens are known for them. Measured with immunoSEQ multiplex PCR; TCRdb has only the in-frame clones, and not every one. This sample has more than 60,000 clones, with 74% found just once. The sample consisted of CD4+ T cells from PBMCs cultured without peptide, taken after COVID-19 vaccination. The receptors come from a human donor who received a COVID-19 vaccine. Both conserved end residues are part of each CDR3. Each record gives: J gene, V gene, D gene, clone size, CDR3 DNA, CDR3 protein. A D gene is named only where the DNA matches it firmly. For some rows the clone size is stated as once, few or many, or as a class when expanded; others skip it.

j_gene: TRBJ2-6
v_gene: TRBV18
d_gene: TRBD1
abundance: few
CDR3nt: TGTGCCAGCTCACCGAATAGACCGGGACAGGGGGCGTCCGGGGCCAACGTCCTGACTTTC
CDR3aa: CASSPNRPGQGASGANVLTF

j_gene: TRBJ1-5
v_gene: TRBV5-1
d_gene: NA
abundance: few
CDR3nt: TGCGCCAGCAGCTTGGCCGTCGATCAGCCCCAGCATTTT
CDR3aa: CASSLAVDQPQHF

j_gene: TRBJ1-2
v_gene: TRBV5-1
d_gene: NA
abundance: few
CDR3nt: TGCGCCAGCAGCTGGGAAGGGAGCGGCTACACCTTC
CDR3aa: CASSWEGSGYTF

j_gene: TRBJ1-2
v_gene: TRBV19
d_gene: NA
abundance: NA
CDR3nt: TGTGCCAGTAGCCCGAAACGAGAGGGGTTTAGTGGCTACACCTTC
CDR3aa: CASSPKREGFSGYTF

j_gene: TRBJ1-3
v_gene: TRBV5-6
d_gene: NA
abundance: NA
CDR3nt: TGTGCCAGCAGCTTGGACGGCTCTGGAAACACCATATATTTT
CDR3aa: CASSLDGSGNTIYF

j_gene: TRBJ1-3
v_gene: TRBV30
d_gene: TRBD1
abundance: NA
CDR3nt: TGTGCCTGGAGCCAGGACCGGGACAGTTTCTCTGGAAACACCATATATTTT
CDR3aa: CAWSQDRDSFSGNTIYF

j_gene: TRBJ1-2
v_gene: TRBV6-5
d_gene: TRBD1
abundance: NA
CDR3nt: TGTGCCAGCAGCCTAGACCCTCAGGGGGCGGGAGGCTACACCTTC
CDR3aa: CASSLDPQGAGGYTF

j_gene: TRBJ2-2
v_gene: TRBV10-3
d_gene: TRBD2
abundance: NA
CDR3nt: TGTGCCATCAGGGATGGGACTAGCGGGAACACCGGGGAGCTGTTTTTT
CDR3aa: CAIRDGTSGNTGELFF

j_gene: TRBJ1-1
v_gene: TRBV12-3/TRBV12-4
d_gene: NA
abundance: NA
CDR3nt: TGTGCCAGCAGTGGGGCGCGTTGGACTGAAGCTTTCTTT
CDR3aa: CASSGARWTEAFF

j_gene: TRBJ1-1
v_gene: TRBV4-3
d_gene: TRBD1
abundance: NA
CDR3nt: TGCGCCAGCAGCCAAGGCCTCCAGCTGGGACAGGGCACTCGGGGGGAAGCTTTCTTT
CDR3aa: CASSQGLQLGQGTRGEAFF

j_gene: TRBJ1-5
v_gene: TRBV2
d_gene: TRBD1
abundance: NA
CDR3nt: TGTGCCAGCAGTACCGACAGGGGTAGCCAGCCCCAGCATTTT
CDR3aa: CASSTDRGSQPQHF

j_gene: TRBJ1-2
v_gene: TRBV9
d_gene: NA
abundance: NA
CDR3nt: TGTGCCAGCAGCGTAGATGGTCTATTGGCTGGCTACACCTTC
CDR3aa: CASSVDGLLAGYTF

j_gene: TRBJ2-2
v_gene: TRBV4-3
d_gene: NA
abundance: NA
CDR3nt: TGCGCCAGCAGCCAAGATTCACAGGGAATTTCTGGGGAGCTGTTTTTT
CDR3aa: CASSQDSQGISGELFF

j_gene: TRBJ1-3
v_gene: TRBV18
d_gene: TRBD1
abundance: NA
CDR3nt: TGTGCCAGCTCACCACGGATGCAGGGGGCAGACACCATATATTTT
CDR3aa: CASSPRMQGADTIYF

j_gene: TRBJ2-2
v_gene: TRBV30
d_gene: NA
abundance: few
CDR3nt: TGTGCCTGCTCCCAATGGGGCACCGGGGAGCTGTTTTTT
CDR3aa: CACSQWGTGELFF

j_gene: TRBJ1-3
v_gene: TRBV5-1
d_gene: NA
abundance: once
CDR3nt: TGCGCCAGCAGCTTGGTGTCAGGGGCCAACTCTGGAAACACCATATATTTT
CDR3aa: CASSLVSGANSGNTIYF

j_gene: TRBJ1-4
v_gene: TRBV5-8
d_gene: NA
abundance: NA
CDR3nt: TGTGCCAGCAGCGGGGGGACTGTTAATGAAAAACTGTTTTTT
CDR3aa: CASSGGTVNEKLFF

j_gene: TRBJ1-4
v_gene: TRBV6-1
d_gene: NA
abundance: NA
CDR3nt: TGTGCCAGCAGTGAAGCTGCGGCCCCAACTAATGAAAAACTGTTTTTT
CDR3aa: CASSEAAAPTNEKLFF

j_gene: TRBJ2-5
v_gene: TRBV7-2
d_gene: NA
abundance: NA
CDR3nt: TGTGCCAGCAGCTTAGCGGGCAGAAGCGAGACCCAGTACTTC
CDR3aa: CASSLAGRSETQYF

j_gene: TRBJ2-3
v_gene: TRBV19
d_gene: TRBD1
abundance: NA
CDR3nt: TGTGCCAGTCGAGTGGGACAGGGCACAGATACGCAGTATTTT
CDR3aa: CASRVGQGTDTQYF

j_gene: TRBJ2-3
v_gene: TRBV5-1
d_gene: TRBD2
abundance: NA
CDR3nt: TGCGCCAGCAGCTTAAACCCTAGCGGGGTGAGCACAGATACGCAGTATTTT
CDR3aa: CASSLNPSGVSTDTQYF

j_gene: TRBJ1-2
v_gene: TRBV14
d_gene: NA
abundance: NA
CDR3nt: TGTGCCAGCAGCCAAGTCTTCGGGGGATATAACTATGGCTACACCTTC
CDR3aa: CASSQVFGGYNYGYTF

j_gene: TRBJ2-3
v_gene: TRBV19
d_gene: TRBD1
abundance: NA
CDR3nt: TGTGCCAGTAGCCGAACAGGGGGAATAGATACGCAGTATTTT
CDR3aa: CASSRTGGIDTQYF

j_gene: TRBJ2-1
v_gene: TRBV18
d_gene: TRBD2
abundance: NA
CDR3nt: TGTGCCAGCTCACTTGGCGGGGGGGCCTATGAGCAGTTCTTC
CDR3aa: CASSLGGGAYEQFF

j_gene: TRBJ2-5
v_gene: TRBV25-1
d_gene: NA
abundance: NA
CDR3nt: TGTGCCAGCAGTGCGGGGATGAAGACCCAGTACTTC
CDR3aa: CASSAGMKTQYF

j_gene: TRBJ2-1
v_gene: TRBV7-6
d_gene: NA
abundance: NA
CDR3nt: TGTGCCAGCAGCTTATTTAATGAGCAGTTCTTC
CDR3aa: CASSLFNEQFF

j_gene: TRBJ2-3
v_gene: TRBV25-1
d_gene: NA
abundance: NA
CDR3nt: TGTGCCAGCAACACTGGAGTGTCAGATACGCAGTATTTT
CDR3aa: CASNTGVSDTQYF

j_gene: TRBJ1-6
v_gene: TRBV10-3
d_gene: NA
abundance: NA
CDR3nt: TGTGCCATCGGCAGCCTCGAATCACCCCTCCACTTT
CDR3aa: CAIGSLESPLHF

j_gene: TRBJ2-2
v_gene: TRBV10-1
d_gene: NA
abundance: NA
CDR3nt: TGCGCCAGCAGTGGGGGCCGGAGGGGTAATGGCACCGGGGAGCTGTTTTTT
CDR3aa: CASSGGRRGNGTGELFF

j_gene: TRBJ1-2
v_gene: TRBV15
d_gene: TRBD1
abundance: NA
CDR3nt: TGTGCCACCAGCAGAGAGGGGACAGGGGGTCGGGGCTACACCTTC
CDR3aa: CATSREGTGGRGYTF

j_gene: TRBJ1-5
v_gene: TRBV23-1
d_gene: NA
abundance: NA
CDR3nt: TGCGCCAGCAGTCAAGGCAGGGAGCATCAGCCCCAGCATTTT
CDR3aa: CASSQGREHQPQHF

j_gene: TRBJ2-5
v_gene: TRBV5-6
d_gene: NA
abundance: once
CDR3nt: TGTGCCAGCAGCTTGGACAGAATCCAAGAGACCCAGTACTTC
CDR3aa: CASSLDRIQETQYF

j_gene: TRBJ1-2
v_gene: TRBV28
d_gene: NA
abundance: NA
CDR3nt: TGTGCCAGCAGTCGTCCTTACTCCGATGGCTATGGCTACACCTTC
CDR3aa: CASSRPYSDGYGYTF

j_gene: TRBJ2-2
v_gene: TRBV14
d_gene: NA
abundance: NA
CDR3nt: TGTGCCAGCAGCCAGGCTGACAGCACCGGGGAGCTGTTTTTT
CDR3aa: CASSQADSTGELFF

j_gene: TRBJ2-3
v_gene: TRBV6-5
d_gene: TRBD1
abundance: NA
CDR3nt: TGTGCCAGCAGGATACAGGGGGCTGTCACAGATACGCAGTATTTT
CDR3aa: CASRIQGAVTDTQYF

j_gene: TRBJ1-6
v_gene: TRBV14
d_gene: NA
abundance: NA
CDR3nt: TGTGCCAGCAGCCTGGGAGGGGTTTCACCCCTCCACTTT
CDR3aa: CASSLGGVSPLHF

j_gene: TRBJ1-1
v_gene: TRBV5-1
d_gene: NA
abundance: NA
CDR3nt: TGCGCCAGCAGCTTGGCCGGGGGTCACACTGAAGCTTTCTTT
CDR3aa: CASSLAGGHTEAFF

j_gene: TRBJ1-2
v_gene: TRBV4-3
d_gene: NA
abundance: NA
CDR3nt: TGCGCCAGCAGAGGGGTGGCGAACTATGGCTACACCTTC
CDR3aa: CASRGVANYGYTF

j_gene: TRBJ2-5
v_gene: TRBV19
d_gene: TRBD1
abundance: once
CDR3nt: TGTGCCAGCAACACCGGGACAGGGGGCGGAGAGACCCAGTACTTC
CDR3aa: CASNTGTGGGETQYF

j_gene: TRBJ2-1
v_gene: TRBV10-2
d_gene: NA
abundance: NA
CDR3nt: TGCGCCAGCAGTGAGAGCTCCTACAATGAGCAGTTCTTC
CDR3aa: CASSESSYNEQFF

j_gene: TRBJ1-5
v_gene: TRBV6-2/TRBV6-3
d_gene: TRBD1
abundance: NA
CDR3nt: TGTGCCAGCAGTCACCACCGGGACAGGGTTTATAGCAATCAGCCCCAGCATTTT
CDR3aa: CASSHHRDRVYSNQPQHF

j_gene: TRBJ1-4
v_gene: TRBV28
d_gene: NA
abundance: few
CDR3nt: TGTGCCAGCAGTCCAAGTAGGGGTAGGTCTGAAAAACTGTTTTTT
CDR3aa: CASSPSRGRSEKLFF

j_gene: TRBJ1-5
v_gene: TRBV6-5
d_gene: NA
abundance: once
CDR3nt: TGTGCCAGCAGCTGGGGCGTGGGGGGCGATCAGCCCCAGCATTTT
CDR3aa: CASSWGVGGDQPQHF

j_gene: TRBJ1-1
v_gene: TRBV3-1/TRBV3-2
d_gene: NA
abundance: NA
CDR3nt: TGTGCCAGCAGCCAAGTGGGTCCGAGCAAAGCGAACACTGAAGCTTTCTTT
CDR3aa: CASSQVGPSKANTEAFF

j_gene: TRBJ1-3
v_gene: TRBV9
d_gene: NA
abundance: NA
CDR3nt: TGTGCCAGCAGCTCAGCCCGATCCATCTCTGGAAACACCATATATTTT
CDR3aa: CASSSARSISGNTIYF

j_gene: TRBJ2-3
v_gene: TRBV7-8
d_gene: TRBD1
abundance: NA
CDR3nt: TGTGCCAGCACTCCAAGCCGGGACAGGGATCCAGATACGCAGTATTTT
CDR3aa: CASTPSRDRDPDTQYF

j_gene: TRBJ1-2
v_gene: TRBV28
d_gene: TRBD1
abundance: NA
CDR3nt: TGTGCCAGCAGTTTCGCAGGGGGCCTCTATGGCTACACCTTC
CDR3aa: CASSFAGGLYGYTF

j_gene: TRBJ1-5
v_gene: TRBV5-5
d_gene: NA
abundance: NA
CDR3nt: TGTGCCAGCAGCCTGGGACCTTTTAGCAATCAGCCCCAGCATTTT
CDR3aa: CASSLGPFSNQPQHF

j_gene: TRBJ1-2
v_gene: TRBV9
d_gene: TRBD1
abundance: NA
CDR3nt: TGTGCCAGCAGCCCCCAACAGGGGAACAGGGCCGACTATGGCTACACCTTC
CDR3aa: CASSPQQGNRADYGYTF

j_gene: TRBJ2-5
v_gene: TRBV4-3
d_gene: NA
abundance: NA
CDR3nt: TGCGCCAGCAGCCAAGGGGGCGCGGGTCCAGAGACCCAGTACTTC
CDR3aa: CASSQGGAGPETQYF

j_gene: TRBJ2-4
v_gene: TRBV5-1
d_gene: TRBD1
abundance: NA
CDR3nt: TGCGCCAGCAGCCTAATTGGACAGGGAAACATTCAGTACTTC
CDR3aa: CASSLIGQGNIQYF

j_gene: TRBJ1-4
v_gene: TRBV4-1
d_gene: TRBD1
abundance: NA
CDR3nt: TGCGCCAGCAGCCGCTCCGGGACAGGGCCAAATGAAAAACTGTTTTTT
CDR3aa: CASSRSGTGPNEKLFF

j_gene: TRBJ2-4
v_gene: TRBV21-1
d_gene: NA
abundance: NA
CDR3nt: TGTGCCGGACACGGCAAAGGGGGTGAAAACATTCAGTACTTC
CDR3aa: CAGHGKGGENIQYF

j_gene: TRBJ2-5
v_gene: TRBV3-1/TRBV3-2
d_gene: NA
abundance: once
CDR3nt: TGTGCCAGCAGCCAGACACCGGGACGCCTCCAAGAGACCCAGTACTTC
CDR3aa: CASSQTPGRLQETQYF

j_gene: TRBJ2-3
v_gene: TRBV5-1
d_gene: TRBD1
abundance: NA
CDR3nt: TGCGCCAGCAGCTTAGGGACAGAGGGAGATACGCAGTATTTT
CDR3aa: CASSLGTEGDTQYF

j_gene: TRBJ2-5
v_gene: TRBV5-8
d_gene: NA
abundance: NA
CDR3nt: TGTGCCAGCAGCTTGGGGGGGCTATCGGAGACCCAGTACTTC
CDR3aa: CASSLGGLSETQYF